This section outlines one T cell receptor (beta chain) sequence together with its context. The antigen remains undetermined. The J segment lost 7 bases and the V segment lost 1 base, leaving 8 bases of the junction unmatched. Looked up from germline, CDR1 is MNHEY and CDR2 is SMNVEV (reference sequence). The CDR3 is 15 amino acids. The data stem from a study of long-term antiretroviral therapy in people with HIV. Study-level points and caveats: Whichever time point was examined, clones expanded before ART dominated the repertoire.

The libraries were made with immunoSEQ v3.0 at survey level. Some clones are missing from TCRdb's copy, which holds only in-frame ones; the method was immunoSEQ multiplex PCR. The sample lists about 7,000 clones, 73% occurring once. The J gene is TRBJ1-1, the V gene TRBV27, with 8 positions matching TRBD1. The specimen was unsorted PBMCs, collected 0.2 years after starting antiretroviral therapy. The source of this sequence is a man aged 40-49 years with HIV. CDR3 region: CASSLFVGTGNEAFF. Here the CDR3 DNA reads TGTGCCAGCAGTTTATTTGTCGGGACAGGTAATGAAGCTTTCTTT.